This T cell receptor beta chain was identified during a study of blood T cells in healthy people across ages. Study information: Template switching recovered approximately one barcoded beta molecule for every two T cells.

A note on this clonotype: What it binds is not known.

With 1 base removed from V and 3 bases from J, the gap between germline ends came to 13 bases. Germline CDR1 reads MGHRA; CDR2 reads YSYEKL. The CDR3 consists of 15 residues. Isolated PBMCs totaled at least 6 million in each sample. Whole-study findings and limits: Older individuals had lower TCR beta diversity per million T cells (the decline was roughly linear).

The authors ran a second PCR of about 6 to 11 cycles using a sample-barcoded 5' primer and a J-beta primer mix. Each TCR beta cDNA got a 12-nucleotide random molecular identifier. TCRdb independently ran MiXCR on the 5' RACE reads; one entry per CDR3 protein. Among some 920,000 distinct CDR3 sequences listed, roughly half were seen once. This TCR was recovered from an older woman in good health. The V gene is TRBV4-1, the J gene TRBJ2-7; D perhaps matches TRBD2 (5 bases). Sample: blood. The CDR3, as DNA: TGCGCCAGCAGCCAAGCGTACGCGGGTGGCTACGAGCAGTACTTC. Translated, it gives CASSQAYAGGYEQYF.